The 14 T cell receptor beta chains in this list originate from one sample, sequenced in a study of blood T cell repertoires in COVID-19. Assay: immunoSEQ multiplex PCR; the TCRdb copy retains only in-frame clones and omits some. Of 70,000 or so clones listed, 65% to 85% were seen once; the top ten hold about 13%. The specimen sequenced was peripheral blood. The origin of the receptors is a man in his forties or fifties with COVID-19, enrolled during active disease.

This chain connects TRBV3-1 (or the pseudogene TRBV3-2) to TRBJ2-2, with 11 bases identical to TRBD2. The CDR3 has 16 amino acids. The V gene's germline CDR1 is LGHDT and CDR2 YNNKEL (reference sequence). With V trimmed by 4 bases and J by 6 bases, 7 bases remained unmatched. The DNA for the CDR3 is TGTGCCAGCAGCCCCGCACTAGCGGGAGTCCCCGGGGAGCTGTTTTTT. Translation gives CASSPALAGVPGELFF.

The chain carries TRBV24-1 and TRBJ2-1; TRBD2 might be the D (6 bases). The V and J ends lost 3 bases and 10 bases respectively, with 9 bases between them. Germline V CDR1 and CDR2: KGHDR, SFDVKD. The CDR3 covers 12 residues. Here the CDR3 reads CATSDPAGEQFF. The CDR3 coding sequence is TGTGCCACCAGTGATCCTGCGGGAGAGCAGTTCTTC.

This clone came up a few times. CDR3 nucleotide sequence: TGCAGTGCTAGTTTGGCAGGGGGCAGGAGCACAGATACGCAGTATTTT. Translated: CSASLAGGRSTDTQYF. This chain links TRBV20-1 with TRBJ2-3; 8 bases align to TRBD1. The trim removed 3 bases at V and 0 bases at J, leaving 8 bases unmatched. Germline CDR1 and CDR2: DFQATT and SNEGSKA (reference sequence). CDR3 size: 16 residues.

V gene TRBV6-1 combines with J gene TRBJ1-1; 8 bases fit TRBD1. Germline CDR1 reads MNHNS; CDR2 reads SASEGT. V lost 6 bases and J lost 4; bases outside the gene matches: 10. The CDR3 runs to 15 residues. CDR3 in amino acids: CASRGNRGMITEAFF. The DNA of the CDR3 is TGTGCCAGCAGGGGGAACAGGGGGATGATCACTGAAGCTTTCTTT.

The rearrangement joins TRBV6-5 to TRBJ2-7; D is ambiguous. Germline CDR1 reads MNHEY; CDR2 reads SVGAGI. V lost 6 bases to trimming and J lost 3 bases, with 6 bases between them. The CDR3 is 11 amino acids. The CDR3 DNA follows: TGTGCCAGCAGGCTAAACTACGAGCAGTACTTC. The encoded protein is CASRLNYEQYF.

The chain combines TRBV7-6 with TRBJ2-1, with D hard to call. In germline, CDR1 is SGHVS, CDR2 FNYEAQ. The CDR3 is made up of 13 amino acids. Trimming left V 6 bases short and J 2 bases short, with 8 bases between. The CDR3: CASSVAAYNEQFF. The CDR3 nucleotides read TGTGCCAGCAGTGTAGCAGCCTACAATGAGCAGTTCTTC.

This clone was seen a handful of times. The J gene is TRBJ1-2, the V gene TRBV7-9, with D possibly TRBD1 on 6 matching bases. The CDR3 loop spans 13 amino acids. V shed 2 bases and J shed 8 bases, with 12 bases lying between them. Germline lookup yields CDR1 SEHNR and CDR2 FQNEAQ (reference sequence). DNA for the CDR3: TGTGCCAGCAGCTTAAGGGGGTGGGGCGGCTACACCTTC. Its translation: CASSLRGWGGYTF.

This rearrangement joins TRBV7-2 to TRBJ2-7; D perhaps matches TRBD1 (6 bases). V gave up 5 bases and J gave up 0 bases, with 17 bases separating them. The CDR3 sequence is 16 residues long. The V gene's germline CDR1 is SGHTA and CDR2 FQGNSA. The CDR3 DNA reads as TGTGCCAGCAGCCTTGGACAGCCAATTACCTCCTACGAGCAGTACTTC. Translated: CASSLGQPITSYEQYF.

This clone has just a few counts. The chain is built from TRBV9 and TRBJ1-4; 8 bases map to TRBD1. The germline V gene encodes CDR1 SGDLS and CDR2 YYNGEE. J lost 2 bases, V lost 7 bases, and 4 bases had no gene match. The CDR3 is made up of 14 amino acids. CDR3 nucleotides: TGTGCCAGCGGCCGACAGGGGACTAATGAAAAACTGTTTTTT. Protein product: CASGRQGTNEKLFF.

The chain recombines TRBV7-3 with TRBJ2-1; D uncertain. The V gene's germline CDR1 is SGHTA and CDR2 FQGTGA. Trimming removed 2 bases at V and 5 bases at J, with 4 bases between. The CDR3 covers 12 residues. In nucleotides, the CDR3 is TGTGCCAGCAGCTTAGCGGACAATGAGCAGTTCTTC. It codes for CASSLADNEQFF.

The V and J genes are TRBV6-5 and TRBJ2-1; TRBD1 matches 7 bases. Germline V gene data show CDR1 as MNHEY and CDR2 as SVGAGI. The junction had 5 bases not matched to a gene; V was cut back by 0 bases and J by 3 bases. CDR3 size: 16 residues. CDR3 DNA sequence: TGTGCCAGCAGTTACTCGCCGGGACAGCTCTACAATGAGCAGTTCTTC. Protein product: CASSYSPGQLYNEQFF.

This clone was recorded a few times. The chain is built from TRBV27 and TRBJ2-7; 10 bases fit TRBD2. This CDR3 spans 14 amino acids. Trimming cost V 5 bases and J 4 bases; bases outside gene matches: 5. Germline loops: CDR1 MNHEY, CDR2 SMNVEV (reference sequence). CDR3 sequence: CASSGLAAPYEQYF. In DNA form, the CDR3 reads TGTGCCAGCAGTGGACTAGCGGCCCCGTACGAGCAGTACTTC.

This chain connects TRBV14 to TRBJ2-3; 7 bases line up with TRBD2. The germline V gene encodes CDR1 SGHDN and CDR2 FVKESK. The CDR3 has 16 residues. V dropped 1 base and J dropped 2; count of bases not matched to a gene: 6. CDR3 DNA: TGTGCCAGCAGCCAAGGTCTGGGAGGGGCCACAGATACGCAGTATTTT. This translates into CASSQGLGGATDTQYF. Together with reference TRBV14 and TRBJ2-3, the CDR3 gives the full variable domain: EAGVTQFPSHSVIEKGQTVTLRCDPISGHDNLYWYRRVMGKEIKFLLHFVKESKQDESGMPNNRFLAERTGGTYSTLKVQPAELEDSGVYFCASSQGLGGATDTQYFGPGTRLTVL.

The chain carries TRBV10-3 and TRBJ2-3, with D possibly matching TRBD1 (5 bases). V lost 3 bases to trimming and J lost 0 bases, with 10 bases between them. The germline CDR1 and CDR2 sequences are ENHRY and SYGVKD. The CDR3 spans 15 residues. CDR3: CAISDRVISTDTQYF. The DNA for the CDR3 is TGTGCCATCAGTGACAGGGTTATTAGCACAGATACGCAGTATTTT.